A single T cell receptor beta chain is shown here with its context. Other nucleotide sequences from this sample produce the same CDR3. This entry belongs to a study of shared clonotypes between healthy human individuals. Assay: immunoSEQ multiplex PCR; the TCRdb copy retains only in-frame clones and omits some. The sample carries a few million clones, around 90% recorded once. The V gene end was trimmed by 3 bases and the J gene end by 4 bases; junction bases not matched to a gene: 7. Per germline, CDR1 LNHDA and CDR2 SQIVND (reference sequence). The CDR3 is 15 amino acids. The TCR sequence derives from a man between 18 and 29 years old in good health. The chain uses TRBV19 and TRBJ2-7, with 9 bases identical to TRBD2. The material sequenced was naive CD4+ T cells sorted from blood. Described subset: CD45RA+ positively selected. CDR3 protein: CASSIGLAGPYEQYF. CDR3 coding DNA: TGTGCCAGTAGTATCGGGCTAGCGGGACCTTACGAGCAGTACTTC.